This TCR beta chain was observed in a study of PD-1 blockade in classical Hodgkin lymphoma. Study-wide context: Each patient was given nivolumab 3 mg/kg through a vein every 2 weeks. Study-level findings and limits: Newly diagnosed patients had baseline TCR diversity that was reportedly lower than that of healthy donors.

As to this clone: Its antigen is unknown.

After autologous stem cell transplantation all patients relapsed, and prior brentuximab vedotin exposure differed between cohorts. Germline V gives CDR1 SEHNR, CDR2 FQNEAQ (reference sequence). The CDR3 covers 15 residues. V lost 1 base and J 1 base, leaving 10 bases between the germline ends. The repertoire was sequenced with immunoSEQ multiplex PCR; TCRdb's copy has only in-frame clones and lacks some. Here the sample spans nearly 60,000 clones, 80% to 95% being singletons. The sequence was obtained from a human donor with classical Hodgkin lymphoma. The gene calls are TRBV7-9 and TRBJ2-5; no reliable D call. Source: peripheral blood mononuclear cells (PBMCs), taken before the second cycle of nivolumab. The CDR3: CASSLETVFQETQYF. The DNA for the CDR3 is TGTGCCAGCAGCTTAGAAACCGTCTTCCAAGAGACCCAGTACTTC.